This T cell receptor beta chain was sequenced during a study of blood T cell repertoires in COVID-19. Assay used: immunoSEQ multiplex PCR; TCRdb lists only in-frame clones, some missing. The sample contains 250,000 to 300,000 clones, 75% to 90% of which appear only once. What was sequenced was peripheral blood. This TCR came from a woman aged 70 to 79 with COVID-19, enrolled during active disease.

CDR3: CASSSVAGGYNEQFF. CDR3 nucleotides: TGTGCCAGCAGCTCTGTAGCGGGGGGATACAATGAGCAGTTCTTC. V and J are TRBV11-2 and TRBJ2-1; 10 nucleotides agree with TRBD2. Germline lookup yields CDR1 SGHAT and CDR2 FQNNGV. Trimming cost V 4 bases and J 4 bases; bases outside gene matches: 4. The CDR3 consists of 15 residues.